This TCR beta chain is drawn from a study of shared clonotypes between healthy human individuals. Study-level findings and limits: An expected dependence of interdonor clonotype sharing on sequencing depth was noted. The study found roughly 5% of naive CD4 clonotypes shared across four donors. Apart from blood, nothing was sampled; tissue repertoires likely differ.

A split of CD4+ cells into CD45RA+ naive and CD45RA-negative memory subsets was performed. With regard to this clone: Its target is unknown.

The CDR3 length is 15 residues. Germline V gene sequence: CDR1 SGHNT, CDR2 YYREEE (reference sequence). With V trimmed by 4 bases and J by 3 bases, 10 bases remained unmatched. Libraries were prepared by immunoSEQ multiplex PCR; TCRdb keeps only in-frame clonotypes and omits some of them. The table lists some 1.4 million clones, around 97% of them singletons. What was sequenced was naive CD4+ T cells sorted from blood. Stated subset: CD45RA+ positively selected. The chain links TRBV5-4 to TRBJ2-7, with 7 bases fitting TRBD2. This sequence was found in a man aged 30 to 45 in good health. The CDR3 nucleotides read TGTGCCAGCAGCCAAACGGCGGGAGATGACTACGAGCAGTACTTC. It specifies CASSQTAGDDYEQYF.